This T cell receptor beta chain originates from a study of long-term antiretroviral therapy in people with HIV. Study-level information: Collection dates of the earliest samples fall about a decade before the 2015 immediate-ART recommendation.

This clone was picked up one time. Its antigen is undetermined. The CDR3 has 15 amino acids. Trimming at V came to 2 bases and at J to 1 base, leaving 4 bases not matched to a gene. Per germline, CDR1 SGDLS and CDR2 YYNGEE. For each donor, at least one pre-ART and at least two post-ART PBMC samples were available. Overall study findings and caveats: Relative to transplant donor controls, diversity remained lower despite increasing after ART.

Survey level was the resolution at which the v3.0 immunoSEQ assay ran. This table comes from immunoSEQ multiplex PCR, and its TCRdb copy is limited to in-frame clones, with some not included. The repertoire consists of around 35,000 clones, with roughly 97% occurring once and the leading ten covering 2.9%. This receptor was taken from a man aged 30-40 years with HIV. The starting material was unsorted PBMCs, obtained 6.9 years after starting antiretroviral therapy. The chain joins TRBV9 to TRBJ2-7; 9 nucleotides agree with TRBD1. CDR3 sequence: CASSVTGGGSYEQYF. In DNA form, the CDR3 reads TGTGCCAGCAGCGTGACAGGGGGAGGATCCTACGAGCAGTACTTC.